This TCR beta chain originates from a study of identifying expanded T cells in peripheral blood. Profiled with immunoSEQ multiplex PCR; TCRdb holds only in-frame clones, not every one. The sample yields about 100,000 clones, 80% to 90% seen once. V lost 0 bases and J lost 5; bases outside the gene matches: 13. Germline V CDR1 and CDR2: GTSNPN, SVGIG (reference sequence). This CDR3 is built from 17 residues. The chain has TRBV30 and TRBJ2-1; 7 nucleotides line up with TRBD1. The receptor comes from a person between 18 and 75 years old in good health. Material for sequencing was blood. The CDR3 region has the DNA TGTGCCTGGAGTGTTGGGGTGGGTAGGGGGCTTGACAATGAGCAGTTCTTC. As protein: CAWSVGVGRGLDNEQFF. Supplemented by reference TRBV30 and TRBJ2-1, the full variable domain reads SQTIHQWPATLVQPVGSPLSLECTVEGTSNPNLYWYRQAAGRGLQLLFYSVGIGQISSEVPQNLSASRPQDRQFILSSKKLLLSDSGFYLCAWSVGVGRGLDNEQFFGPGTRLTVL.